The rows below give T cell receptor beta chains drawn from one sample of a study of blood T cell repertoires in COVID-19. Generated by immunoSEQ multiplex PCR, the TCRdb table keeps only in-frame clones and is missing some. Of roughly 68,000 clones listed, about 82% were seen once; the top ten hold less than 4.5%. What was sequenced was PBMCs or T cells enriched from blood (not recorded which). The source of these receptors is a woman between 40 and 50 years old with acute COVID-19. CDR3s include the opening cysteine and the closing phenylalanine or tryptophan. The D gene is left open where the match is weak. A clone size is listed for some rows: how often the clone was seen (once, few, many), or a class if it is expanded.

few | TRBD2 | TRBJ2-1 | TRBV27 | TGTGCCAGCAGTTTAGGGACTAGCGGGATGGATGAGCAGTTCTTC | CASSLGTSGMDEQFF
NA | NA | TRBJ1-4 | TRBV3-1/TRBV3-2 | TGTGCCAGCAGCCCAGCCAAGGTCGGGACTACAACTAATGAAAAACTGTTTTTT | CASSPAKVGTTTNEKLFF
NA | TRBD1 | TRBJ2-3 | TRBV7-3 | TGTGCCAGCAGCTCCAAAGGGACAGACCCCAGGGATACGCAGTATTTT | CASSSKGTDPRDTQYF
NA | NA | TRBJ2-1 | TRBV12-3/TRBV12-4 | TGTGCCAGCAGCCAGTACAATGAGCAGTTCTTC | CASSQYNEQFF
NA | NA | TRBJ1-2 | TRBV6-1 | TGTGCCAGCAGTGATTTTGGGGGCACGGACTATGGCTACACCTTC | CASSDFGGTDYGYTF
NA | TRBD1 | TRBJ1-2 | TRBV19 | TGTGCCAGCTCTGCCGGGACAGGATATGGCTACACCTTC | CASSAGTGYGYTF
NA | NA | TRBJ1-1 | TRBV7-8 | TGTGCCAGCAGCTCGAGGATGGGGGGTGAAGCTTTCTTT | CASSSRMGGEAFF
NA | NA | TRBJ1-2 | TRBV28 | TGTGCCAGCAGACTGGGCAGGGGAGATCCTAACTATGGCTACACCTTC | CASRLGRGDPNYGYTF
NA | TRBD1 | TRBJ2-1 | TRBV27 | TGTGCCAGCAGTTTAAGGGACAGGGGGTTTCGGAATGAGCAGTTCTTC | CASSLRDRGFRNEQFF
NA | TRBD2 | TRBJ2-2 | TRBV15 | TGTGCCACCAGCAGAGATCTTTACCCGGGACTAGCGGGAGTAACCGGGGAGCTGTTTTTT | CATSRDLYPGLAGVTGELFF
few | TRBD2 | TRBJ2-1 | TRBV27 | TGTGCCAGCAGTCTATATGCCGTCGGGAGGCCCGTCGCCGATGAGCAGTTCTTC | CASSLYAVGRPVADEQFF
NA | TRBD1 | TRBJ2-2 | TRBV5-6 | TGTGCCAGCAGCTCCCTAAGGGGCAGGGGGCTCACCGGGGAGCTGTTTTTT | CASSSLRGRGLTGELFF
few | TRBD1 | TRBJ2-4 | TRBV28 | TGTGCCAGCAGTCGGGCGGGACAGGGATACAAACAGTACTTC | CASSRAGQGYKQYF
NA | TRBD1 | TRBJ2-2 | TRBV29-1 | TGCAGCGTTGAAGATCAGGGGGTTGGCACCGGGGAGCTGTTTTTT | CSVEDQGVGTGELFF
NA | NA | TRBJ2-7 | TRBV11-2 | TGTGCCGGAGGTCCCAATAACTACGAGCAGTACTTC | CAGGPNNYEQYF
NA | NA | TRBJ2-3 | TRBV18 | TGTGCCAGCTCACCACCGGCCAGGGGGAGGGATACGCAGTATTTT | CASSPPARGRDTQYF
NA | TRBD2 | TRBJ2-3 | TRBV5-1 | TGCGCCAGCCGACTAGCGGGAGGTCCAGATACGCAGTATTTT | CASRLAGGPDTQYF
NA | NA | TRBJ2-2 | TRBV6-2/TRBV6-3 | TGTGCCAGCAGTTACGGGGCATTGTGGACCGGGGAGCTGTTTTTT | CASSYGALWTGELFF
NA | TRBD1 | TRBJ2-1 | TRBV7-9 | TGTGCCAGCAGTTATCAGGGGGCACGGTACAATGAGCAGTTCTTC | CASSYQGARYNEQFF
NA | TRBD1 | TRBJ1-5 | TRBV7-9 | TGTGCCAGCAGAGGACAGGGGGACAATCAGCCCCAGCATTTT | CASRGQGDNQPQHF
NA | NA | TRBJ2-1 | TRBV28 | TGTGCCAGCAGTTGGGACAGGACTAGTTCCCCAAGCTCCTACAATGAGCAGTTCTTC | CASSWDRTSSPSSYNEQFF
NA | TRBD1 | TRBJ2-3 | TRBV7-6 | TGTGCCAGCAGCTTGCGTGGGACAGTGACCACAGATACGCAGTATTTT | CASSLRGTVTTDTQYF
NA | TRBD1 | TRBJ1-5 | TRBV29-1 | TGCAGCGTAGAGGACAGGTTGGGGCAGCCCCAGCATTTT | CSVEDRLGQPQHF
NA | NA | TRBJ1-3 | TRBV6-5 | TGTGCCAGCAGCTTTAGGGGGACCTCTGGAAACACCATATATTTT | CASSFRGTSGNTIYF
NA | NA | TRBJ1-1 | TRBV9 | TGTGCCAGCAGCGTAGCACAGGTGAACACTGAAGCTTTCTTT | CASSVAQVNTEAFF
once | TRBD1 | TRBJ1-2 | TRBV7-2 | TGTGCCAGCAGCTTAGCGTCATGGACAGGGGCAGACTATGGCTACACCTTC | CASSLASWTGADYGYTF
NA | NA | TRBJ1-5 | TRBV5-1 | TGCGCCAGCAGCTTGACAGGGCCACAGCCCCAGCATTTT | CASSLTGPQPQHF
NA | TRBD1 | TRBJ1-5 | TRBV7-2 | TGTGCCAGCAGCCCAGATCCAGGGGGGAGCAATCAGCCCCAGCATTTT | CASSPDPGGSNQPQHF
NA | TRBD1 | TRBJ1-2 | TRBV5-1 | TGCGCCAGCAGCTTGGCCGCAGGGGGAGGCTACACCTTC | CASSLAAGGGYTF
once | NA | TRBJ2-3 | TRBV6-1 | TGTGCCAGCAGTGAACCCGTCGCGCAGTATTTT | CASSEPVAQYF
NA | TRBD2 | TRBJ2-5 | TRBV5-6 | TGTGCCAGCAGCTCGGGGACTAGCGGGTTCCAAGAGACCCAGTACTTC | CASSSGTSGFQETQYF
NA | NA | TRBJ2-2 | TRBV7-3 | TGTGCCAGCAGCCGTCGGGGGTACACCGGGGAGCTGTTTTTT | CASSRRGYTGELFF
NA | TRBD2 | TRBJ2-3 | TRBV20-1 | TGCAGTGCTAGTCGACTAGCCCCAGATACGCAGTATTTT | CSASRLAPDTQYF
once | NA | TRBJ1-1 | TRBV19 | TGTGCCAGTAGTGTCGACTGGGGGGGCACTGAAGCTTTCTTT | CASSVDWGGTEAFF
NA | TRBD1 | TRBJ1-1 | TRBV9 | TGTGCCAGCAGCCCAGACGTAACAGGGGGCTCATGGACTGAAGCTTTCTTT | CASSPDVTGGSWTEAFF
NA | NA | TRBJ2-7 | TRBV7-9 | TGTGCCAGCAGCTCCCTTTTTCCCTACGAGCAGTACTTC | CASSSLFPYEQYF
once | TRBD2 | TRBJ2-5 | TRBV2 | TGTGCCAGCAGTGGGGTAGCGGGAGTTCAAGAGACCCAGTACTTC | CASSGVAGVQETQYF
NA | NA | TRBJ2-7 | TRBV7-9 | TGTGCCAGCAGCTTAGGAGGGCTAGAGAGAGGGCAGTACTTC | CASSLGGLERGQYF
NA | NA | TRBJ2-2 | TRBV19 | TGTGCCAGTAGTATAGAAGCGGGTCCCGGGGAGCTGTTTTTT | CASSIEAGPGELFF
NA | NA | TRBJ1-4 | TRBV5-6 | TGTGCCAGCAGCATACAGGGCCGTGCAACTAATGAAAAACTGTTTTTT | CASSIQGRATNEKLFF
NA | TRBD2 | TRBJ2-1 | TRBV5-1 | TGCGCCAGCAGCTTGGATACCGGGACTAATAATGAGCAGTTCTTC | CASSLDTGTNNEQFF
once | TRBD2 | TRBJ2-2 | TRBV7-2 | TGTGCCAGCAGCTTGACTAGCGGTGCGACCGGGGAGCTGTTTTTT | CASSLTSGATGELFF
once | TRBD1 | TRBJ2-1 | TRBV27 | TGTGCCAGCAGCCGATATACCGGGACAGGGAAGGAAAGCTCCTACAATGAGCAGTTCTTC | CASSRYTGTGKESSYNEQFF
NA | NA | TRBJ1-3 | TRBV15 | TGTGCCACCAGCGCCAGGCTTAGCTCTGGAAACACCATATATTTT | CATSARLSSGNTIYF
NA | NA | TRBJ1-1 | TRBV3-1/TRBV3-2 | TGTGCCAGCAGCCAAGATTGGGCAGGCGAAGCTTTCTTT | CASSQDWAGEAFF
few | TRBD2 | TRBJ2-7 | TRBV28 | TGTGCCAGCAGTTTAGCCCCCGGGACTAGTAAGAACGAGCAGTACTTC | CASSLAPGTSKNEQYF
NA | TRBD2 | TRBJ2-4 | TRBV25-1 | TGTGCCAGCAGTGCGCCGGGGGGGAAAAACATTCAGTACTTC | CASSAPGGKNIQYF
NA | TRBD2 | TRBJ2-3 | TRBV3-1/TRBV3-2 | TGTGCCAGCAGTCAGACTAGCGGGAGCACAGATACGCAGTATTTT | CASSQTSGSTDTQYF
NA | NA | TRBJ1-2 | TRBV19 | TGTGCCAGTAGTCCTATTACTTCGTTCTATGGCTACACCTTC | CASSPITSFYGYTF
once | NA | TRBJ1-1 | TRBV6-1 | TGTGCCAGCAGTGCCATGGGTGGGGGGTTCTTTAACACTGAAGCTTTCTTT | CASSAMGGGFFNTEAFF
NA | TRBD1 | TRBJ1-6 | TRBV4-1 | TGCGCCAGCACCCCCGAAGGACAGGGGGTATCACCCCTCCACTTT | CASTPEGQGVSPLHF
NA | NA | TRBJ2-2 | TRBV18 | TGTGCCAGCTCACCATTGGCAGCGAACACCGGGGAGCTGTTTTTT | CASSPLAANTGELFF
NA | TRBD2 | TRBJ2-1 | TRBV19 | TGTGCCAGTAGTATAGCGCGACTAGCGGGTTACAATGAGCAGTTCTTC | CASSIARLAGYNEQFF
NA | NA | TRBJ2-1 | TRBV9 | TGTGCCAGCAGCGTAGAACAGCGGTACAATGAGCAGTTCTTC | CASSVEQRYNEQFF
NA | NA | TRBJ1-4 | TRBV29-1 | TGCAGCGTTGCTGCATCAGGGAATAATGAAAAACTGTTTTTT | CSVAASGNNEKLFF
NA | TRBD1 | TRBJ1-5 | TRBV19 | TGTGCCAGTAGTATCGGGGACAGGGACAATCAGCCCCAGCATTTT | CASSIGDRDNQPQHF
NA | TRBD2 | TRBJ2-1 | TRBV6-4 | TGTGCCAGCAGTGACTCCGGGGAGAGGGGAGGGTCGGAGCAGTTCTTC | CASSDSGERGGSEQFF
NA | NA | TRBJ1-4 | TRBV6-5 | TGTGCCAGCAGTTACGTCGCGGGAAATGAAAAACTGTTTTTT | CASSYVAGNEKLFF